The 17 T cell receptor beta chains presented below share a single source sample, sequenced in a study of T cell repertoires in cytomegalovirus infection. For these TCRs, the target antigens are not known. TCRdb re-analysed the reads in MiXCR, keeping a single row per CDR3 protein. This sample has approximately 1,000,000 distinct CDR3 sequences, with more than 25% found just once. Specimen: cultured CD8+ T cells from PBMCs, collected from culture after CMV antigen stimulation. These receptors originate from a human donor in good health (CMV status not recorded). Some clones in this sample may be carry-over from other donors' samples.

This clonotype was detected only a few times. The gene calls are TRBV6-2 or TRBV6-3 and TRBJ1-6, with D possibly TRBD1 on 5 matching bases. Per germline, CDR1 MNHEY and CDR2 SVGEGT. The germline V and J ends were trimmed by 6 bases and 4 bases, with 28 bases remaining between them. The CDR3 runs 20 residues. The CDR3 here is CASSSDPPGGVDIYNSPLHF. The CDR3, as DNA: TGTGCCAGCAGCTCCGACCCTCCTGGAGGGGTGGATATATATAATTCACCCCTCCACTTT.

This chain uses TRBV2 with TRBJ2-1; the match to TRBD2 covers 13 bases. Germline V gene data show CDR1 as SNHLY and CDR2 as FYNNEI. After removal of 1 base from V and 0 bases from J, the junction contained 6 bases not matched to a gene. This CDR3 has 19 amino acids. Here the CDR3 DNA reads TGTGCCAGCAGTGAAGGACTAGCGGGGGGACTGAGCTCCTACAATGAGCAGTTCTTC. Amino acid sequence: CASSEGLAGGLSSYNEQFF.

With respect to this clonotype: A read error may account for a junction end that differs from germline. The rearrangement joins TRBV28 to TRBJ2-3; D is possibly TRBD2 (5 bases). The germline gives CDR1 MDHEN, CDR2 SYDVKM. The CDR3 loop spans 14 amino acids. The CDR3 loop reads CASSLGGSTNTQYF. CDR3 coding DNA: TGTGCCAGCAGTTTAGGAGGTAGCACAAATACGCAGTATTTT.

This clonotype was counted ten times or more. The chain links TRBV7-2 to TRBJ2-3; D gene unclear. With 3 bases removed from V and 0 bases from J, the gap between germline ends came to 10 bases. Germline lookup yields CDR1 SGHTA and CDR2 FQGNSA. The CDR3 length is 15 residues. The CDR3 sequence: CASSFTTSSTDTQYF. In DNA, the CDR3 is TGTGCCAGCAGCTTCACTACCTCTAGCACAGATACGCAGTATTTT.

The chain combines TRBV7-9 with TRBJ2-2; D not resolved. Trimming cost V 4 bases and J 3 bases, with 9 bases left between them. This CDR3 comprises 14 residues. The V gene's germline CDR1 is SEHNR and CDR2 FQNEAQ (reference sequence). CDR3 loop: CASSSRAYTGELFF. In DNA, the CDR3 is TGTGCCAGCAGCTCCCGGGCCTACACCGGGGAGCTGTTTTTT.

This clonotype has ten or more counts. The chain couples TRBV11-2 to TRBJ1-5; D remains ambiguous. This CDR3 is 19 amino acids long. Trimming stripped 1 base from V and 0 bases from J, with 19 bases between. CDR1 and CDR2 (germline): SGHAT, FQNNGV. CDR3 sequence (DNA): TGTGCCAGCAGCTTAGGACCCCGTAGCAGCCACTATAGCAATCAGCCCCAGCATTTT. It translates to CASSLGPRSSHYSNQPQHF.

The CDR3 spells CASSTDTANTEAFF. The CDR3 DNA follows: TGTGCCAGCAGCACAGACACCGCGAACACTGAAGCTTTCTTT. This chain uses TRBV5-4 with TRBJ1-1; D is unclear. The ends were cut back, 4 bases at V and 1 base at J, with 11 bases in the middle. Germline-derived CDR1 and CDR2 are SGHNT and YYREEE (reference sequence). CDR3 length: 14 amino acids.

The rearrangement joins TRBV6-5 to TRBJ1-2; 11 bases fit TRBD1. Germline CDR1 and CDR2: MNHEY and SVGAGI. The length of the CDR3 is 15 residues. J lost 4 bases, V lost 3 bases, and 4 bases had no gene match. CDR3 nucleotide sequence: TGTGCCAGCAGTTATGGACAGGGGGCCGTCTATGGCTACACCTTC. Its protein is CASSYGQGAVYGYTF.

V is TRBV15 and J is TRBJ2-7; D is unresolved. V was clipped by 0 bases and J by 2 bases, with 8 bases between them. Germline V gene sequence: CDR1 LNHNV, CDR2 YYDKDF (reference sequence). This CDR3 comprises 14 residues. As DNA, the CDR3 is TGTGCCACCAGCAGAGACCAGAAACCCTACGAGCAGTACGTC. Residues: CATSRDQKPYEQYV.

The V gene is TRBV4-1, the J gene TRBJ1-1; D is uncertain. The CDR3 runs to 13 residues. The germline V gene has CDR1 MGHRA and CDR2 YSYEKL. V lost 1 base, J lost 1 base, and 4 bases lay in between. The CDR3 loop is CASSQARNTEAFF. The CDR3, as DNA: TGCGCCAGCAGCCAAGCCCGGAACACTGAAGCTTTCTTT.

This clonotype occurred a few times. The rearrangement links TRBV27 to TRBJ2-3; 12 bases fit TRBD2. V trimming: 5 bases; J trimming: 2 bases; junction bases outside the gene matches: 2. The CDR3 contains 15 residues. CDR1 is MNHEY, CDR2 SMNVEV, per germline (reference sequence). The CDR3 coding sequence is TGTGCCAGCAGTGGACTAGCGGGGTTCACAGATACGCAGTATTTT. Its protein is CASSGLAGFTDTQYF.

This clonotype has a handful of counts. The chain employs TRBV10-3 and TRBJ1-4; D not resolved. Germline values: CDR1 ENHRY, CDR2 SYGVKD. The CDR3 sequence is 14 residues long. Between the trimmed V and J ends, which lost 3 bases and 4 bases, there was a span of 9 bases. CDR3 region: CAISDLDGNEKLFF. The CDR3 nucleotides are TGTGCCATCAGTGATTTAGACGGTAATGAAAAACTGTTTTTT.

The chain joins TRBV12-3 or TRBV12-4 to TRBJ1-5, with D possibly matching TRBD1 (5 bases). V shed 4 bases and J shed 11 bases, with 18 bases lying between them. This CDR3 has 14 amino acids. The CDR3 nucleotides are TGTGCCAGCAGTTCCGCGGGGGGGGGACGGGCCCAGCATTTT. It encodes CASSSAGGGRAQHF.

This clonotype showed up just a few times. The chain carries TRBV27 and TRBJ1-2, with D unclear. The CDR3 runs 15 residues. The V gene's germline CDR1 is MNHEY and CDR2 SMNVEV (reference sequence). The V end lost 3 bases, the J end lost 11 bases, and 22 bases lay between the germline ends. For the CDR3, the DNA is TGTGCCAGCAGTTTTATCGAGACAAGGTGGATGGGGTACACCTTC. It codes for CASSFIETRWMGYTF.

This chain connects TRBV29-1 to TRBJ1-2; a possible D gene is TRBD1 (6 bases). The germline V and J ends were trimmed by 1 base and 5 bases, with 17 bases remaining between them. The CDR3 contains 15 residues. Germline CDR1 reads SQVTM; CDR2 reads ANQGSEA. CDR3: CSVEVEAGVSYGYTF. The CDR3 DNA sequence: TGCAGCGTTGAAGTTGAGGCAGGGGTTTCATATGGCTACACCTTC.

The V gene is TRBV20-1, the J gene TRBJ2-7; tentative D call: TRBD1 (7 bases). Germline V CDR1 and CDR2: DFQATT, SNEGSKA (reference sequence). The V and J ends lost 5 bases and 2 bases respectively, with 13 bases between them. The CDR3 spans 13 residues. CDR3 sequence: CSAQGGGPYEQYF. CDR3 DNA sequence: TGCAGTGCTCAGGGGGGAGGACCCTACGAGCAGTACTTC.

This chain connects TRBV7-3 to TRBJ2-1, with 7 bases fitting TRBD2. This CDR3 is built from 16 residues. V lost 4 bases and J lost 2; bases outside the gene matches: 8. Germline CDR1 reads SGHTA; CDR2 reads FQGTGA. The CDR3, as DNA: TGTGCCAGCAGCTCCCTTGGGGGGGGGGCCTACAATGAGCAGTTCTTC. This translates into CASSSLGGGAYNEQFF.